Here is one T cell receptor beta chain with its context. Antigen specificity is unknown. This CDR3 has 14 residues. Cyclophosphamide on days +3 and +4 followed busulfan-fludarabine conditioning and a marrow graft. This specimen comes from a study of T cells after posttransplantation cyclophosphamide. General study results and limits: TRB overlap between skin or GI tissue T cells and blood was limited. Donor-recipient repertoire similarity was low at 1-2 months, rising over year one.

Repertoires were generated with immunoSEQ multiplex PCR, while TCRdb's copy carries only in-frame clones and drops some. The data show around 10,000 clones, with about 82% seen just once and roughly 15% held by the top ten. Sample: PBMCs, taken about 1,800 days after allogeneic stem cell transplant with posttransplant cyclophosphamide. This clonotype was obtained from a female patient in her 50s who received an allogeneic stem cell transplant from a related donor, was CMV-positive, and had no GVHD. Some of these T cells may belong to the graft donor. The chain uses TRBV7-5 and TRBJ2-2; the table's D gene call, TRBD2, was not cross checked with the DNA. TRBV7-5 is recorded as a pseudogene. The CDR3 reads CVDSGARESGELFF. The CDR3 coding sequence is TGTGTTGACTCCGGGGCCCGGGAGTCCGGGGAGCTGTTTTTT.